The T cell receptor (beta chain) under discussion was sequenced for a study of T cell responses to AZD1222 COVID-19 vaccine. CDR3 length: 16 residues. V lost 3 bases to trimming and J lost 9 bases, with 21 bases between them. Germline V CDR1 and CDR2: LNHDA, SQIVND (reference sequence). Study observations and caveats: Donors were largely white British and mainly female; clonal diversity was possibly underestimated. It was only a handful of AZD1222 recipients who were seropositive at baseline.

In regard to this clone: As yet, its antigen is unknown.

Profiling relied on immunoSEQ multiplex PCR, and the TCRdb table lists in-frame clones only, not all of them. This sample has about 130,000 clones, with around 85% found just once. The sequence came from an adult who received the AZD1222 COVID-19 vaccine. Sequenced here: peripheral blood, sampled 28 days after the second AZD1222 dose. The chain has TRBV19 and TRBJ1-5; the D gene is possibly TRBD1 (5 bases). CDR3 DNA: TGTGCCAGTAGTATTATGGGGACCGCTGGGGCTGGGCCCCAGCATTTT. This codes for CASSIMGTAGAGPQHF.